This T cell receptor beta chain stems from a study of response to subunit inactivated influenza vaccine. Study-wide points: Each seasonal influenza vaccination recruits few new T cells, the authors suggested.

Trimming stripped 0 bases from V and 5 bases from J, with 11 bases between. The CDR3 runs to 15 residues. CDR1 is LGHNA, CDR2 YSLEER, per germline. TCRdb reprocessed the RT-PCR reads with MiXCR, giving one entry per CDR3 protein. The sample lists about 570,000 distinct CDR3 sequences; over 9% were seen once. This clonotype appeared many times. The target antigen is unknown. These records were also assigned to another study, of T cells expressing NK-cell markers. That report notes: The TCR beta cDNA came from 5'RACE template switching with UMIs. Serological testing identified seven of the eight sequenced donors as HCMV-seropositive and one as seronegative.

This clonotype originated in a man between 50 and 59 years old who received an inactivated influenza vaccine. The chain employs TRBV4-3 and TRBJ2-1; tentative D call: TRBD2 (6 bases). The sample consisted of PBMCs from blood, taken on the day of vaccination. CDR3 loop: CASSQEGLVNNEQFF. DNA for the CDR3: TGCGCCAGCAGCCAAGAGGGACTGGTTAACAATGAGCAGTTCTTC.